The clone carrying this T cell receptor beta chain was counted at least ten times. The sample originates from a study of blood T cells in healthy people across ages. Alongside a J-beta primer mix, a sample-barcoded 5' primer served in a second PCR lasting about 7 to 12 cycles. Researchers report that a template-switch adaptor with 12 random nucleotides tagged each cDNA molecule. TCRdb analysed the 5' RACE reads with MiXCR anew, one entry per CDR3 protein. In the table there are 850,000 or so distinct CDR3 sequences, less than 35% of which are singletons. V shed 6 bases, J shed 0 bases, and the junction held 8 bases outside the gene matches. Germline V lookup: CDR1 MNHEY, CDR2 SVGEGT. The CDR3 contains 17 residues.

The V gene is TRBV6-2 or TRBV6-3, the J gene TRBJ2-6; 7 bases line up with TRBD1. The sequenced sample consisted of blood. This sequence was found in a woman of 80 years or more in good health. The CDR3 bases are TGTGCCAGCAGCCTCGGACAGGTATTCTCTGGGGCCAACGTCCTGACTTTC. As protein: CASSLGQVFSGANVLTF.